This passage covers 17 T cell receptor beta chains from one sample sequenced in a study of CD8 T cell repertoires and HIV-1 epitope variants. The repertoire was sequenced with immunoSEQ multiplex PCR; TCRdb's copy has only in-frame clones and lacks some. The sample has roughly 5,300 clones, around 73% seen once. No antigens are known for them. Sequencing was carried out using cultured CD8+ T cells derived from PBMCs. The receptors were gathered from a male donor with HIV.

Sample share makes this clone hyperexpanded. The rearrangement joins TRBV7-2 to TRBJ2-7, with TRBD1 matching 7 bases. CDR3 size: 14 residues. From germline, CDR1 is SGHTA and CDR2 FQGNSA. V shed 3 bases, J shed 7 bases, and the junction held 9 bases outside the gene matches. CDR3 nucleotides: TGTGCCAGCAGCTTGGGACAGTACCTTCGTGAGCAGTACTTC. It encodes CASSLGQYLREQYF.

For the CDR3, the DNA is TGCAGCGTTGACCTTGGCACCAAGGGGACAGATACGCAGTATTTT. This sequence encodes CSVDLGTKGTDTQYF. The gene calls are TRBV29-1 and TRBJ2-3; D may be TRBD1 (5 bases). Trimming removed 3 bases from V and 3 bases from J, with 16 bases in between. Germline V gene sequence: CDR1 SQVTM, CDR2 ANQGSEA. This CDR3 is built from 15 residues.

The chain has TRBV5-5 and TRBJ2-3; D tentatively reads TRBD1 or TRBD2 (6 bases each). The CDR3 has 15 residues. CDR1 is SGHKS and CDR2 is YYEKEE in the germline V gene (reference sequence). Trimming cost V 0 bases and J 4 bases, with 12 bases left between them. The CDR3 loop is CASSLDGGLADTQYF. The CDR3 DNA sequence: TGTGCCAGCAGCTTGGACGGGGGCTTGGCAGATACGCAGTATTTT.

The chain joins TRBV11-2 to TRBJ2-1; 7 bases fit TRBD1. Germline V lookup: CDR1 SGHAT, CDR2 FQNNGV. The CDR3 is made up of 13 amino acids. V was pared by 3 bases and J by 4 bases, with 0 bases of the junction left unmatched. As DNA, the CDR3 is TGTGCCAGCAGCTTGGGACAGTACAATGAGCAGTTCTTC. It specifies CASSLGQYNEQFF.

The chain couples TRBV27 to TRBJ2-7, with 9 nucleotides matching TRBD1. Per the germline V gene, CDR1 is MNHEY and CDR2 is SMNVEV (reference sequence). This CDR3 region has 14 residues. Germline trimming cut 1 base from V and 5 bases from J; bases unmatched to any gene: 3. CDR3 nucleotides: TGTGCCAGCAGTTTATGGGACAGGGCTAACGAGCAGTACTTC. Its translation is CASSLWDRANEQYF.

This clone was seen only a few times. Compared with germline, one end of the junction differs, possibly owing to a read error. The chain links TRBV4-1 to TRBJ1-5; D gene uncertain. The CDR3 is 15 amino acids. Germline V gives CDR1 MGHRA, CDR2 YSYEKL. CDR3 region: CASSEEWGLNQPQHF. For the CDR3, the DNA is TGCGCCAGCAGCGAAGAATGGGGATTAAATCAGCCCCAGCATTTT.

V gene TRBV5-6 combines with J gene TRBJ2-7; 10 bases are a match to TRBD1. CDR3 size: 16 residues. Germline V lookup: CDR1 SGHDT, CDR2 YYEEEE. V shed 4 bases and J 2 bases; nucleotides not matched to a gene: 9. The CDR3 DNA reads as TGTGCCAGCAGCACCGTCTGGACAGGGGGGGCCTACGAGCAGTACTTC. Its protein product is CASSTVWTGGAYEQYF.

The J gene is TRBJ1-5, the V gene TRBV28; D not resolved. There are 13 residues in the CDR3. V lost 6 bases and J lost 3, with 9 bases in between. The germline V gene encodes CDR1 MDHEN and CDR2 SYDVKM. The CDR3 loop reads CASSSRTNQPQHF. The CDR3 DNA reads as TGTGCCAGCAGCTCTAGAACCAATCAGCCCCAGCATTTT.

The V call is TRBV7-9, the J call TRBJ2-1; TRBD2 matches 7 bases. Trimming removed 3 bases from V and 3 bases from J; junction bases left unmatched: 5. CDR3 length: 15 amino acids. CDR1 is SEHNR and CDR2 is FQNEAQ in the germline V gene (reference sequence). The CDR3 is CASSLAGVHYNEQFF. The CDR3 DNA is TGTGCCAGCAGCTTGGCGGGAGTACACTACAATGAGCAGTTCTTC.

This clone was detected a few times. The chain is built from TRBV7-9 and TRBJ2-1; D might be TRBD2 (5 bases). Trimming pared 5 bases from V and 9 bases from J, leaving 11 bases between. Germline assignment: CDR1 SEHNR and CDR2 FQNEAQ (reference sequence). The CDR3 totals 12 residues. The CDR3 loop reads CASSRSGFEQFF. In DNA, the CDR3 is TGTGCCAGCAGCCGCTCGGGGTTTGAGCAGTTCTTC.

This chain links TRBV5-1 with TRBJ1-5; 7 nucleotides agree with TRBD1. Germline V lookup: CDR1 SGHRS, CDR2 YFSETQ. With V trimmed by 4 bases and J by 5 bases, 3 bases remained unmatched. This CDR3 has 13 amino acids. Written as DNA, the CDR3 is TGCGCCAGCAGCCCGACAGGGCATCAGCCCCAGCATTTT. Translated, it gives CASSPTGHQPQHF.

J is TRBJ2-2 and V is TRBV5-4, with D perhaps TRBD1 or TRBD2 (6 bases each). CDR3 length: 16 residues. V shed 0 bases and J shed 6 bases, with 15 bases lying between them. Germline CDR1 SGHNT, CDR2 YYREEE (reference sequence). CDR3 sequence (DNA): TGTGCCAGCAGCTTGGTAGTGGGGGGCTCCCCCGGGGAGCTGTTTTTT. Translating gives CASSLVVGGSPGELFF.

This sequence joins TRBV4-1 and TRBJ2-7, with TRBD1 as a possible D gene (6 bases). The V and J ends lost 3 bases and 3 bases respectively, with 15 bases between them. The germline V gene encodes CDR1 MGHRA and CDR2 YSYEKL. This CDR3 is 15 amino acids long. The CDR3 region has the DNA TGCGCCAGCAGCCACCCAGGGCAGGGGTTCTACGAGCAGTACTTC. Its protein product is CASSHPGQGFYEQYF.

The V and J genes are TRBV5-6 and TRBJ2-1; D is undetermined. This CDR3 is 14 amino acids long. V lost 4 bases and J 3 bases, leaving 11 bases between the germline ends. CDR1 is SGHDT and CDR2 is YYEEEE in the germline V gene. CDR3 nucleotide sequence: TGTGCCAGCAGCCCTAGTATCCTCTACAATGAGCAGTTCTTC. Amino acid sequence: CASSPSILYNEQFF.

The chain is built from TRBV4-1 and TRBJ2-1; tentatively, D is TRBD2 (6 bases). The germline V gene encodes CDR1 MGHRA and CDR2 YSYEKL. CDR3 length: 14 residues. Trimming cost V 3 bases and J 4 bases, with 10 bases left between them. CDR3 coding DNA: TGCGCCAGCAGCCATCCCGGGGGTTACAATGAGCAGTTCTTC. As protein: CASSHPGGYNEQFF.

Here the CDR3 reads CASSPGWNTEAFF. DNA for the CDR3: TGTGCCAGCAGTCCCGGTTGGAACACTGAAGCTTTCTTT. The chain links TRBV28 to TRBJ1-1; unclear D gene. Germline assignment: CDR1 MDHEN and CDR2 SYDVKM. CDR3 length: 13 residues. The V gene lost 5 bases and the J gene lost 1 base, with 8 bases spanning the gap. The whole variable domain, remainder taken from reference TRBV28 and TRBJ1-1, is DVKVTQSSRYLVKRTGEKVFLECVQDMDHENMFWYRQDPGLGLRLIYFSYDVKMKEKGDIPEGYSVSREKKERFSLILESASTNQTSMYLCASSPGWNTEAFFGQGTRLTVV.

J is TRBJ1-6 and V is TRBV28; 9 bases align to TRBD1. The CDR3 spans 14 residues. Germline V gene data show CDR1 as MDHEN and CDR2 as SYDVKM. V shed 3 bases, J shed 10 bases, and the junction held 4 bases outside the gene matches. CDR3 region: CASSFGQGRSPLHF. CDR3 DNA sequence: TGTGCCAGCAGTTTCGGACAGGGGCGATCACCCCTCCACTTT.